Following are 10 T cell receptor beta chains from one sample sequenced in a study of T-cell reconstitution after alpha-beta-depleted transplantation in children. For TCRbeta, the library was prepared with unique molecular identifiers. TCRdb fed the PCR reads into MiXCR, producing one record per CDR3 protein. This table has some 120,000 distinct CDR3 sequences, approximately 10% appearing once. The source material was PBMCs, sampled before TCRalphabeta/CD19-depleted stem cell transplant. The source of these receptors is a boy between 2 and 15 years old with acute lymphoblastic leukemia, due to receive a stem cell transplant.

The CDR3: CSVGLGGEQYF. The CDR3, as DNA: TGCAGCGTTGGTCTAGGGGGCGAGCAGTACTTC. V gene TRBV29-1 combines with J gene TRBJ2-7, with a possible D match to TRBD1 (6 bases). The germline V gene has CDR1 SQVTM and CDR2 ANQGSEA. Trimming removed 4 bases from V and 6 bases from J, with 10 bases in between. This CDR3 has 11 residues.

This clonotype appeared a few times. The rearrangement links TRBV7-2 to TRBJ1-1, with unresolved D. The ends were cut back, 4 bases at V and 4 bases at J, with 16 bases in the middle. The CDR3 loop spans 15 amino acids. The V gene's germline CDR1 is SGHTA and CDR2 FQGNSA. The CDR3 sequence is CASSSEQRKGTEAFF. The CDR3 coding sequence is TGTGCCAGCAGCTCCGAACAGCGGAAAGGCACTGAAGCTTTCTTT. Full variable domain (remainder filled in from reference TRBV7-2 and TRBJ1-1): GAGVSQSPSNKVTEKGKDVELRCDPISGHTALYWYRQSLGQGLEFLIYFQGNSAPDKSGLPSDRFSAERTGGSVSTLTIQRTQQEDSAVYLCASSSEQRKGTEAFFGQGTRLTVV.

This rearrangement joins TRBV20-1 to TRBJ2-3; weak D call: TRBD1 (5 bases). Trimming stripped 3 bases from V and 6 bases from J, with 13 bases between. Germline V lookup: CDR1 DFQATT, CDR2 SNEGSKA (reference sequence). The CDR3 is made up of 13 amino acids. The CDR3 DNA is TGCAGTGCTAGCTCCCGGAAGGGGGATACGCAGTATTTT. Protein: CSASSRKGDTQYF.

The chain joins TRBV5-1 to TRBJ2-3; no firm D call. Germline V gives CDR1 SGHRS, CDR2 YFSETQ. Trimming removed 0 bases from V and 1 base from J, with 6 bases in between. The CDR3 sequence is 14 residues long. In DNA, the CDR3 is TGCGCCAGCAGCTTGGAGACACGCACAGATACGCAGTATTTT. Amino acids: CASSLETRTDTQYF. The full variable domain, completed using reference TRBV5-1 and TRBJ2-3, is KAGVTQTPRYLIKTRGQQVTLSCSPISGHRSVSWYQQTPGQGLQFLFEYFSETQRNKGNFPGRFSGRQFSNSRSEMNVSTLELGDSALYLCASSLETRTDTQYFGPGTRLTVL.

CDR3 amino acids: CSAGWSGDEKLFF. The CDR3, as DNA: TGCAGTGCTGGGTGGTCTGGCGATGAAAAACTGTTTTTT. The genes are TRBV20-1 and TRBJ1-4; D not certain. This CDR3 spans 13 amino acids. Looked up from germline, CDR1 is DFQATT and CDR2 is SNEGSKA (reference sequence). Trimming stripped 5 bases from V and 6 bases from J, with 13 bases between.

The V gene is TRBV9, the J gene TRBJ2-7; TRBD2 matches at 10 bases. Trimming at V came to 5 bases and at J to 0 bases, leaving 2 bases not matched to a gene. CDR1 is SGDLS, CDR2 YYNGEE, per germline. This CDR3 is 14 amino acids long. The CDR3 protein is CASSLAGASYEQYF. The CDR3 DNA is TGTGCCAGCAGTCTAGCGGGAGCCTCCTACGAGCAGTACTTC.

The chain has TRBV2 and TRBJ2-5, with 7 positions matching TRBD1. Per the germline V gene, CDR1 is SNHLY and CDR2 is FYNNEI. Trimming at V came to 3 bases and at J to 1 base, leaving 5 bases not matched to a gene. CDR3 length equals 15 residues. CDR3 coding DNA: TGTGCCAGCAGTGACGGTAGGGGGCTCCAAGAGACCCAGTACTTC. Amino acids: CASSDGRGLQETQYF.

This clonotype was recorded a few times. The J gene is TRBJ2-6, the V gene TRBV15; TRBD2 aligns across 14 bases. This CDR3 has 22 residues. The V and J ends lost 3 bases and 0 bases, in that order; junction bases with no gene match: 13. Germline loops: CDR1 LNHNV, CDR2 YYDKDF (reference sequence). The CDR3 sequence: CATSRRLAGGPAIDSGANVLTF. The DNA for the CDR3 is TGTGCCACCAGCAGGAGACTAGCGGGAGGGCCGGCAATTGACTCTGGGGCCAACGTCCTGACTTTC.

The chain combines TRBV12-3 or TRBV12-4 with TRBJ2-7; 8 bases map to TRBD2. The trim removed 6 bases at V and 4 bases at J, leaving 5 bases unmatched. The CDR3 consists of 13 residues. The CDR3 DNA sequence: TGTGCCAGCAGCGGGAGGGCTGAGTACGAGCAGTACTTC. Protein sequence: CASSGRAEYEQYF.

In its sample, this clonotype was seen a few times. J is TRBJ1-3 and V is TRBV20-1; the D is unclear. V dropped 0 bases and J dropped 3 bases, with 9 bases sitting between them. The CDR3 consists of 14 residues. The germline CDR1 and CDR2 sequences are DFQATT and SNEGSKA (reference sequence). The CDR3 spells CSARDRGVGNTIYF. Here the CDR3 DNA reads TGCAGTGCTAGAGATCGCGGGGTTGGAAACACCATATATTTT.